The source of this T cell receptor beta chain is a study of T cell responses to AZD1222 COVID-19 vaccine. V trimming: 7 bases; J trimming: 7 bases; junction bases outside the gene matches: 15. Per germline, CDR1 MNHEY and CDR2 SMNVEV (reference sequence). This CDR3 contains 16 residues. The data were produced by immunoSEQ multiplex PCR, yet TCRdb's version contains in-frame clones alone and is incomplete. This table holds tens of thousands of clones, around 86% found once. This clonotype was obtained from an adult in good health. The sequencing here drew on peripheral blood, taken on day 0 of AZD1222 vaccination. V gene TRBV27 combines with J gene TRBJ2-4; 8 nucleotides line up with TRBD1. The CDR3 protein is CASNRHQGASGNIQYF. DNA of the CDR3: TGTGCCAGCAACAGACATCAGGGGGCGAGTGGGAACATTCAGTACTTC.